This TCR beta chain is drawn from a study of beta chain features in type 1 diabetes. General observations from the study: Short templates might get an advantage during PCR, and this would be equal in patients and controls. Type 1 diabetes patients had moderately but significantly shorter TCRB CDR3s in all four CD4+ subsets. The study left unresolved whether HLA type influences TCRB rearrangement. More deletions and fewer insertions at VDJ junctions were seen in type 1 diabetes patients.

Per germline, CDR1 SGDLS and CDR2 YYNGEE. Trimming removed 0 bases at V and 3 bases at J, with 14 bases between. CDR3 size: 16 residues. As for this clone: What it binds is not known.

The entirety of the isolated RNA underwent reverse transcription, so expressed TCRB transcripts were sequenced. The protocol was immunoSEQ multiplex PCR, while the TCRdb copy is restricted to in-frame clones and leaves out a portion. This sample has around 240,000 clones, with 15% to 20% found just once. The rearrangement links TRBV9 to TRBJ2-3; tentatively, D is TRBD2 (5 bases). Sequenced sample: naive CD4+ T cells from blood. This TCR was sampled from a man aged 25 to 40 with type 1 diabetes. Written as DNA, the CDR3 is TGTGCCAGCAGCGTAGGGACTCGCCCGGGGACAGATACGCAGTATTTT. Protein sequence: CASSVGTRPGTDTQYF.